This is a list of T cell receptor beta chains from one sample in a study of T cells in Graves' hyperthyroidism and ophthalmopathy. TCRdb called the multiplex PCR reads again in MiXCR, with one record for every CDR3 protein. There are about 680,000 distinct CDR3 sequences in the sample; about 35% occur only once, and roughly 30% lies in the top ten. Sequencing was carried out using blood. These receptors came from a woman between 40 and 55 years old with Graves' hyperthyroidism. The conserved cysteine and the conserved F or W are not part of the CDR3 here. A D gene is named only where the DNA matches it firmly.

15	-	TRBV4-3	TRBJ1-1	ASSLRVDRRGGTEAF
13	-	TRBV6-6	TRBJ1-1	ASSREGGRGTEAF
14	TRBD2	TRBV7-2	TRBJ2-5	ASSLGTSGSRKTQY
9	-	TRBV7-8	TRBJ2-7	ASRTPGRRI
13	-	TRBV4-3	TRBJ2-5	ASSQERAVEETQY
12	-	TRBV7-9	TRBJ2-7	ASSFLPGRYEQY
16	TRBD1	TRBV19	TRBJ1-5	ASSVGQGAFHSNQPQH
9	-	TRBV2	TRBJ1-2	ASELDYGYT
12	-	TRBV10-3	TRBJ1-6	AIATEAQNSPLH
13	TRBD1	TRBV6-5	TRBJ2-2	ASTVQGILAGELF
12	TRBD1	TRBV6-5	TRBJ2-7	ASSVVQGAGEQY
13	-	TRBV7-9	TRBJ1-1	ASSQNRDLNTEAF
10	-	TRBV7-6	TRBJ1-2	ASAPLDYGYT
11	-	TRBV7-2	TRBJ2-7	ASSWTAVYEQY
12	TRBD2	TRBV29-1	TRBJ2-2	SVSGLAGIGELF
13	-	TRBV20-1	TRBJ1-5	SATRTVGADQLQH
17	TRBD1	TRBV11-2	TRBJ1-1	ASSTRQGLRRDMNTEAF
11	-	TRBV7-9	TRBJ1-5	ASSFGGNQPQH
12	-	TRBV6-6	TRBJ1-3	ATGQGNLGNTIY
14	TRBD2	TRBV29-1	TRBJ2-2	SASRPAGGNTGELF
16	TRBD2	TRBV4-1	TRBJ2-5	ASSQDQGTSGVQETQY
9	TRBD1	TRBV29-1	TRBJ1-2	SDGQGYGYT
11	TRBD1	TRBV20-1	TRBJ1-3	SARQGTGNTIY
15	TRBD1	TRBV12-3/TRBV12-4	TRBJ1-2	ASRGGSQGGFGYGYT
12	-	TRBV7-2	TRBJ2-2	ASSLPAGTGELF
11	-	TRBV6-5	TRBJ1-5	ASTDYSNQPQH
10	-	TRBV29-1	TRBJ1-2	SVDGPTYGYT
10	-	TRBV25-1	TRBJ1-6	ASKWLDLPLH
13	-	TRBV19	TRBJ2-2	ASSIRGGGTGELF
12	-	TRBV6-5	TRBJ1-1	ASRFRMVGTEAF
17	TRBD2	TRBV20-1	TRBJ2-5	SASAQPGLAGLGGETQY
7	-	TRBV20-1	TRBJ1-1	STVPEAF
13	TRBD2	TRBV7-8	TRBJ2-5	ASSFSGGAWETQY
10	-	TRBV12-3/TRBV12-4	TRBJ1-3	ASSLRVNTIY
12	TRBD2	TRBV20-1	TRBJ2-5	SASGGLAGETQY
11	-	TRBV10-3	TRBJ1-4	AISENPNEELF
12	-	TRBV6-1	TRBJ2-5	ASIQGFPGGTQY
13	-	TRBV7-9	TRBJ2-2	ASSLEGPDTGELF
13	TRBD2	TRBV12-3/TRBV12-4	TRBJ2-5	ASSLTGGAQETQY
12	-	TRBV5-1	TRBJ2-2	ASSLTLNTGELF
11	-	TRBV27	TRBJ1-3	ASARSSGNTIY
12	TRBD1	TRBV25-1	TRBJ1-6	ASTTTGLNSPLH
12	-	TRBV10-3	TRBJ1-1	AISEPSQGTEAF
14	-	TRBV7-2	TRBJ1-4	ASSSASGSTNEKLF
13	-	TRBV6-5	TRBJ1-1	ASSLFGLENTEAF
14	-	TRBV2	TRBJ1-6	ASSERAGQTNSPLH
13	-	TRBV10-3	TRBJ1-1	AISPSGGTETEAF
13	-	TRBV20-1	TRBJ2-1	SANDALSGYNEQF